The rows below give T cell receptor beta chains drawn from one sample of a study of OX40 agonist ivuxolimab in advanced cancers. Clones were sequenced by immunoSEQ multiplex PCR, and TCRdb holds only the in-frame ones, with some missing. Of approximately 69,000 clones in the sample, 70% to 90% were seen once. The sequenced sample was CD4+ or CD8+ T cells sorted from blood, obtained in a trial of the OX40 agonist ivuxolimab. Receptors were obtained from an adult with an advanced solid tumor such as melanoma, head and neck, liver or kidney cancer. The CDR3 runs from the conserved cysteine through the conserved F or W. The D gene is left open where the match is weak. Clone size, where shown, is once, few, many, or a class for clones that have expanded.

DNA | CDR3 | size | J | D | V
TGCGCCAGCAGCCAAGAAAGGGTCGACGAGCAGTACTTC | CASSQERVDEQYF | - | TRBJ2-7 | - | TRBV4-3
TGTGCCAGCAGCGTAGCGGGCAGGCCCAGTGACTTTTATGGCTACACCTTC | CASSVAGRPSDFYGYTF | - | TRBJ1-2 | - | TRBV9
TGTGCCAGCACTGGGACGCCCGATGGCACCGGGGAGCTGTTTTTT | CASTGTPDGTGELFF | - | TRBJ2-2 | - | TRBV5-5
TGTGCCACCAAAACAGGGATGAACACTGAAGCTTTCTTT | CATKTGMNTEAFF | - | TRBJ1-1 | - | TRBV2
TGTGCCAGCAGCCCGGACAGATCCGGGGCCAACGTCCTGACTTTC | CASSPDRSGANVLTF | - | TRBJ2-6 | - | TRBV7-2
TGTGCCAGCAGAGACCCGACAGGGATTAATGAAAAACTGTTTTTT | CASRDPTGINEKLFF | - | TRBJ1-4 | TRBD1 | TRBV6-6
TGTGCCAGCAGCTTAGAGGGTGATCAGCCCCAGCATTTT | CASSLEGDQPQHF | - | TRBJ1-5 | - | TRBV7-2
TGCGCCAGCAGCTTGGCCGGTAGAGCAACTAATGAAAAACTGTTTTTT | CASSLAGRATNEKLFF | - | TRBJ1-4 | - | TRBV5-1
TGTGCCAGCAGTTTACTAGAAGGGCACAATGAGCAGTTCTTC | CASSLLEGHNEQFF | once | TRBJ2-1 | - | TRBV28
TGTGCCAGTAGTATACAAGGGACAAACTATGGCTACACCTTC | CASSIQGTNYGYTF | - | TRBJ1-2 | - | TRBV19